This T cell receptor (beta chain) was observed in a study of blood T cells in healthy people across ages. The CDR3 length is 16 residues. The germline CDR1 and CDR2 sequences are DFQATT and SNEGSKA (reference sequence). V lost 0 bases and J 6 bases, leaving 17 bases between the germline ends. A J-beta primer mix and a sample-barcoded 5' primer were used in a second PCR of roughly 6 to 11 cycles. MiXCR, run by TCRdb on the 5' RACE reads, gives a single entry per CDR3 protein. Here the sample spans roughly 1.5 million distinct CDR3 sequences, roughly 43% being singletons. This chain joins TRBV20-1 and TRBJ2-2, with a tentative D call TRBD1 (5 bases). Sequencing input: blood. The TCR sequence derives from a woman aged 18-35 years in good health. The CDR3 DNA reads TGCAGTGCTAGAGACCACAGAAGGGGCTCTGCCGGGGAGCTGTTTTTT. Amino acid sequence: CSARDHRRGSAGELFF.